This TCR beta chain was obtained from a study of beta chain features in type 1 diabetes. Study-level information: Sorted cell examination encompassed approximately 98,000,000 cells across all samples.

Sequenced material consisted of expressed TCRB transcripts (all of the isolated RNA was reverse transcribed). Each sample of naive, central memory or regulatory T cells had, on average, about 3.57 million reads. Repertoires were generated with immunoSEQ multiplex PCR, while TCRdb's copy carries only in-frame clones and drops some. The data contain 900,000 or so clones, around a sixth of them singletons. General study results and limits: Patients with type 1 diabetes showed fewer VDJ junction insertions and more deletions.

This clone was seen only a few times. The antigen remains unidentified. The source is a woman between 18 and 29 years old in good health. What was sequenced was naive CD4+ T cells from blood.

For the CDR3, the DNA is TGTGCCAGCAGCATTAACTTTCACGGGGAGCTGTTTTTT. It translates to CASSINFHGELFF. The chain couples TRBV13 to TRBJ2-2; no reliable D call. The CDR3 sequence is 13 residues long. The V and J ends lost 5 bases and 7 bases respectively, with 11 bases between them. The V gene's germline CDR1 is PRHDT and CDR2 FYEKMQ (reference sequence).